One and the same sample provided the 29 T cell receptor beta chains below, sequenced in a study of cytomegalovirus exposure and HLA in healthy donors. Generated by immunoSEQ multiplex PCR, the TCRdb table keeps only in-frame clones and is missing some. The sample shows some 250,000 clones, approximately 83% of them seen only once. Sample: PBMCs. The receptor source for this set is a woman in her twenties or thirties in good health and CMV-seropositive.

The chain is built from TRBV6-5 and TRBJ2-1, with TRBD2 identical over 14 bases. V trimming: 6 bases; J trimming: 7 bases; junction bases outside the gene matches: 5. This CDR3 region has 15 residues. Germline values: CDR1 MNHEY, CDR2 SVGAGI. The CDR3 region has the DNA TGTGCCAGCAGCGTCGGGACTAGCGGGAGAAATGAGCAGTTCTTC. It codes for CASSVGTSGRNEQFF.

CDR3 loop: CASSFTDQPQHF. In DNA form, the CDR3 reads TGTGCCAGCAGTTTTACGGATCAGCCCCAGCATTTT. The rearrangement joins TRBV27 to TRBJ1-5; the D is unclear. The CDR3 loop spans 12 amino acids. Germline CDR1 MNHEY, CDR2 SMNVEV (reference sequence). Deletions cut 3 bases from V and 5 bases from J, with 5 bases between.

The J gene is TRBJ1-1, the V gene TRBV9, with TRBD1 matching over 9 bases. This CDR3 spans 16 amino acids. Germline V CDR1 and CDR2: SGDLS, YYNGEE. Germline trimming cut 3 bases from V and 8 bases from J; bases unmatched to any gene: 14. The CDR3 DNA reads TGTGCCAGCAGCGACTTTAGGGGACAGGGTTCCTTGGAAGCTTTCTTT. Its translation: CASSDFRGQGSLEAFF. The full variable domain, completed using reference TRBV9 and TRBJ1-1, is DSGVTQTPKHLITATGQRVTLRCSPRSGDLSVYWYQQSLDQGLQFLIQYYNGEERAKGNILERFSAQQFPDLHSELNLSSLELGDSALYFCASSDFRGQGSLEAFFGQGTRLTVV.

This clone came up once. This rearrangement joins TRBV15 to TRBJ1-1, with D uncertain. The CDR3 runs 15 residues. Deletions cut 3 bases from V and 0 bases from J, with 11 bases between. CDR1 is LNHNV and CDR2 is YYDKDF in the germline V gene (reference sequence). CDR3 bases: TGTGCCACCAGCAGGGCCGCTGGGCTGAACACTGAAGCTTTCTTT. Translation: CATSRAAGLNTEAFF.

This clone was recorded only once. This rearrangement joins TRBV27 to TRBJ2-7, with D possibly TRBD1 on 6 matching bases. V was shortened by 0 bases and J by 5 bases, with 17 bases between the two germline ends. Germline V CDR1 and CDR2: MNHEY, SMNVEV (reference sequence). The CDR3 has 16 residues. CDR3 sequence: CASSLSSWGRGNEQYF. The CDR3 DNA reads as TGTGCCAGCAGTTTATCAAGTTGGGGCAGGGGTAACGAGCAGTACTTC.

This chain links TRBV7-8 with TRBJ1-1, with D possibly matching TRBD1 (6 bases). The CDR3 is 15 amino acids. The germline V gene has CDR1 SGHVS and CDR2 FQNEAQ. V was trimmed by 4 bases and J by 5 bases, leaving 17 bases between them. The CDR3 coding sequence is TGTGCCAGCAGCTACCCAGGGGAAAGAGGGACTGAAGCTTTCTTT. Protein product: CASSYPGERGTEAFF.

CDR3 sequence reads: CASSYDRDRLEQYF. The CDR3 DNA reads as TGTGCCAGCAGTTACGACAGGGATCGGCTCGAGCAGTACTTC. The genes are TRBV6-5 and TRBJ2-7; TRBD1 agrees at 7 bases. Trimming took 2 bases from V and 6 from J; bases not matched to a gene: 7. Germline values: CDR1 MNHEY, CDR2 SVGAGI. The CDR3 runs to 14 residues.

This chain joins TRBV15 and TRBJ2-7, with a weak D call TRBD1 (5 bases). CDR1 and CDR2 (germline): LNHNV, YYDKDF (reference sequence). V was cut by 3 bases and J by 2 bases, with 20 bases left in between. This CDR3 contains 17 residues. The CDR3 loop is CATSSHYTPGYTYEQYF. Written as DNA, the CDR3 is TGTGCCACCAGCAGCCACTATACGCCAGGGTACACCTACGAGCAGTACTTC.

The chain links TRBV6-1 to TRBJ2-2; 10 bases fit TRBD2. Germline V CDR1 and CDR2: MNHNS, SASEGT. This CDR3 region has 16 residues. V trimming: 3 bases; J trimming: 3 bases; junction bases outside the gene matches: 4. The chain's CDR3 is CASSDGLAGDTGELFF. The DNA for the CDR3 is TGTGCCAGCAGTGACGGTCTAGCGGGGGACACCGGGGAGCTGTTTTTT.

In DNA, the CDR3 is TGTGCCAGCACTCCCGAATCGCGGTACTACACCTTC. Its protein product is CASTPESRYYTF. The J gene is TRBJ1-2, the V gene TRBV6-1; D ambiguous. Trimming shortened V by 7 bases and J by 10 bases, and 16 bases separated the two germline ends. The CDR3 length is 12 residues. Per germline, CDR1 MNHNS and CDR2 SASEGT.

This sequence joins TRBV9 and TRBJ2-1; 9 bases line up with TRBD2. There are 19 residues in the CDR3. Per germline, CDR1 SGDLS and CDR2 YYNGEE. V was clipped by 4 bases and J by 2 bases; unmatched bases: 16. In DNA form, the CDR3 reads TGTGCCAGCAGCCCCCGGTTGGGAAAGGGACTAGCAACCTACAATGAGCAGTTCTTC. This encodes CASSPRLGKGLATYNEQFF.

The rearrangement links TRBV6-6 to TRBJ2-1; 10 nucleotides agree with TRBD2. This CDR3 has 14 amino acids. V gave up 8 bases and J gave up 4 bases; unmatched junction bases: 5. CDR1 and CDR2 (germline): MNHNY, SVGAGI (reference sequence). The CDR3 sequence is CASGRTSGYNEQFF. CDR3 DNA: TGTGCCAGCGGACGGACTAGCGGATACAATGAGCAGTTCTTC.

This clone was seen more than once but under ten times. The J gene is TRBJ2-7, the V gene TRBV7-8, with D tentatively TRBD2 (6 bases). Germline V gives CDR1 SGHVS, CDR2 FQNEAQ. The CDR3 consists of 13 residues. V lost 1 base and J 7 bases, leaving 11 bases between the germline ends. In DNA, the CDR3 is TGTGCCAGCAGCTTAGTGCCTAGCGTGGAGCAGTACTTC. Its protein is CASSLVPSVEQYF.

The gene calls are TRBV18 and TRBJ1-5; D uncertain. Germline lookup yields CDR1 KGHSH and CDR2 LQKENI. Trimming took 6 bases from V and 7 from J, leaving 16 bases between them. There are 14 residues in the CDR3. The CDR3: CASSTAGKGQPQHF. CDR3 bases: TGTGCCAGCTCTACCGCCGGGAAGGGACAGCCCCAGCATTTT.

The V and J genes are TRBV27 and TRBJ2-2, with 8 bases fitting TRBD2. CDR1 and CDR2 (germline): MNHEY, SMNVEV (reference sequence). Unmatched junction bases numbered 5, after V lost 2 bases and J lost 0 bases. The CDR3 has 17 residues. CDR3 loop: CASSLEGLAANTGELFF. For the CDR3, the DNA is TGTGCCAGCAGTTTAGAAGGACTAGCAGCGAACACCGGGGAGCTGTTTTTT.

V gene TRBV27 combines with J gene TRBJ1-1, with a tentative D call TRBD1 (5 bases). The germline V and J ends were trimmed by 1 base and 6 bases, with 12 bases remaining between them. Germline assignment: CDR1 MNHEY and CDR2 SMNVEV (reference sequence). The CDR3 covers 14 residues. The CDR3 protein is CASSLLGGSAEAFF. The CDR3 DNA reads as TGTGCCAGCAGTTTATTGGGGGGTAGCGCTGAAGCTTTCTTT.

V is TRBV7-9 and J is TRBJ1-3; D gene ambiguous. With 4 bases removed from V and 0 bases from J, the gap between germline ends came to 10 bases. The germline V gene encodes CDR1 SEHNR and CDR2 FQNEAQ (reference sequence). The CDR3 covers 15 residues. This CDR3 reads CASSSGVNSGNTIYF. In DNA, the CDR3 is TGTGCCAGCAGCTCCGGGGTGAACTCTGGAAACACCATATATTTT. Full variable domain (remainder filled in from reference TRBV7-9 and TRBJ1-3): DTGVSQNPRHKITKRGQNVTFRCDPISEHNRLYWYRQTLGQGPEFLTYFQNEAQLEKSRLLSDRFSAERPKGSFSTLEIQRTEQGDSAMYLCASSSGVNSGNTIYFGEGSWLTVV.

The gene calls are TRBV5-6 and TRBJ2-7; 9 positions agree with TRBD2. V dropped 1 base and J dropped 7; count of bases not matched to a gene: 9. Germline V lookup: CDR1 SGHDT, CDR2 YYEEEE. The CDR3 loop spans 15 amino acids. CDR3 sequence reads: CASSLQIAGALEQYF. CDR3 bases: TGTGCCAGCAGCTTGCAAATAGCGGGAGCTCTAGAGCAGTACTTC.

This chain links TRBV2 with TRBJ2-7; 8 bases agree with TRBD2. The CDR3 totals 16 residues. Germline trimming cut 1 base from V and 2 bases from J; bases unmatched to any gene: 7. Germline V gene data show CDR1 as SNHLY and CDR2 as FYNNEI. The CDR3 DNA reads TGTGCCAGCAGTGAAGGGCTAACTAGCGGAACCTACGAGCAGTACTTC. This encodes CASSEGLTSGTYEQYF.

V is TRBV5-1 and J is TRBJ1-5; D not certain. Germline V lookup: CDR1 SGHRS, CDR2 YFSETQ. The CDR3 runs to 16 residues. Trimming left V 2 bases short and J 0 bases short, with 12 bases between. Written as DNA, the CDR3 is TGCGCCAGCAGCTTTCAGTACCTCGATAGCAATCAGCCCCAGCATTTT. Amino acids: CASSFQYLDSNQPQHF.

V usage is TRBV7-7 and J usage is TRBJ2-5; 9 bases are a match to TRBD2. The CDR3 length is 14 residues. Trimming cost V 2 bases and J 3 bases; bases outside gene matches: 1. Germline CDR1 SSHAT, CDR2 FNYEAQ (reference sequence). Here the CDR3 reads CASSLIAGEETQYF. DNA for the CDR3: TGTGCCAGCAGCTTAATAGCGGGAGAAGAGACCCAGTACTTC.

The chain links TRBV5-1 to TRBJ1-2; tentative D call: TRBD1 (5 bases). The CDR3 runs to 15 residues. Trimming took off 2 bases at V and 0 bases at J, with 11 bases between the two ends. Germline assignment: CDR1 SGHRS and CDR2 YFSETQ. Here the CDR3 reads CASSLGTSTNYGYTF. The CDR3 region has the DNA TGCGCCAGCAGCTTAGGGACTTCAACTAACTATGGCTACACCTTC.

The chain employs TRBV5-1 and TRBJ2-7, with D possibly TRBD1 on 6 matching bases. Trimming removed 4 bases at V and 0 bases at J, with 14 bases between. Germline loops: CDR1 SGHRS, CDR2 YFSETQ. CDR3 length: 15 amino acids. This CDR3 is CASSPDRLSSYEQYF. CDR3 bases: TGCGCCAGCAGCCCCGACAGGCTCAGCTCCTACGAGCAGTACTTC.

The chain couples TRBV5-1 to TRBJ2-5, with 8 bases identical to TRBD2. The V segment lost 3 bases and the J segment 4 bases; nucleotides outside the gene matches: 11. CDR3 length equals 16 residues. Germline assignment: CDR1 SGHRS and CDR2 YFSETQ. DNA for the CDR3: TGCGCCAGCAGCTGGGACTTCGGGGGGGCCGGAGAGACCCAGTACTTC. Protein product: CASSWDFGGAGETQYF. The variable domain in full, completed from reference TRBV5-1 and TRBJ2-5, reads KAGVTQTPRYLIKTRGQQVTLSCSPISGHRSVSWYQQTPGQGLQFLFEYFSETQRNKGNFPGRFSGRQFSNSRSEMNVSTLELGDSALYLCASSWDFGGAGETQYFGPGTRLLVL.

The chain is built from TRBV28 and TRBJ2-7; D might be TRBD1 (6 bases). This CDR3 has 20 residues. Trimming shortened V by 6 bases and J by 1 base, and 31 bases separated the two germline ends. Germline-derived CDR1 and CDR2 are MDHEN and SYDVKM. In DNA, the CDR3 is TGTGCCAGCAGCTTTGAGCAGGGGTTGAGTACTCGCTTACTTTCCTACGAGCAGTACTTC. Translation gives CASSFEQGLSTRLLSYEQYF. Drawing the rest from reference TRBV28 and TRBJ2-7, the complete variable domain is DVKVTQSSRYLVKRTGEKVFLECVQDMDHENMFWYRQDPGLGLRLIYFSYDVKMKEKGDIPEGYSVSREKKERFSLILESASTNQTSMYLCASSFEQGLSTRLLSYEQYFGPGTRLTVT.

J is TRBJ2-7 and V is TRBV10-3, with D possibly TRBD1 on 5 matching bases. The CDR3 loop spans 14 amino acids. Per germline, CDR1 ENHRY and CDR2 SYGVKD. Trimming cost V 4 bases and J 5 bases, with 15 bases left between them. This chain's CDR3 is CAISVAGMENEQYF. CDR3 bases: TGTGCCATCAGTGTAGCAGGGATGGAGAACGAGCAGTACTTC.

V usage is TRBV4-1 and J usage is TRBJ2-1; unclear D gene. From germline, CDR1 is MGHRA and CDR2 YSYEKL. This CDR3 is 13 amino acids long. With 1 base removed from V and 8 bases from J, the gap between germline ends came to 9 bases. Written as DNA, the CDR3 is TGCGCCAGCAGCCAAGGGGCTGGCGATGAGCAGTTCTTC. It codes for CASSQGAGDEQFF.

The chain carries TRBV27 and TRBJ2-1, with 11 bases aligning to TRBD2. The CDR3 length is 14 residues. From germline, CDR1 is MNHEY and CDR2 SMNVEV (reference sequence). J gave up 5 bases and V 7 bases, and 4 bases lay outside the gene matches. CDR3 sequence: CASTPGLADNEQFF. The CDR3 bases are TGTGCCAGCACTCCGGGACTAGCGGACAATGAGCAGTTCTTC.

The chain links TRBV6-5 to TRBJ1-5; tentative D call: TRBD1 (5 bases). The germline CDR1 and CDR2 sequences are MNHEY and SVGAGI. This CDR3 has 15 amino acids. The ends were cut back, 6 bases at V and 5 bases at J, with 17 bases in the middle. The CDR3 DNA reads TGTGCCAGCAGACTCTCCGGGACGGGAGATCAGCCCCAGCATTTT. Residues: CASRLSGTGDQPQHF.